The clone carrying this TCR beta chain was counted a few times. Its cognate antigen is unknown. The same CDR3 is also encoded by other DNA sequences in this sample. Trimming took off 3 bases at V and 0 bases at J, with 0 bases between the two ends. CDR3 length equals 11 residues. Germline CDR1 MDHEN, CDR2 SYDVKM. This entry is derived from a study of Ad26.COV2.S vaccination and SARS-CoV-2 variants. On the study more broadly: Ad26.COV2.S, an intramuscular injection, was given once or twice 56 days apart.

Study-wide findings and caveats: Responses of T cells in total may have been underestimated by the TCR breadth and depth analyses. Vaccine recipients showed a spike-specific TCR breadth that was higher than in placebo recipients. Vaccine recipients and placebo recipients showed similar non-spike TCR breadth.

The repertoire was sequenced with immunoSEQ multiplex PCR; TCRdb's copy has only in-frame clones and lacks some. The sample lists under 600,000 clones, roughly nine tenths occurring once. Treatment defined: some 19 received Ad26.COV2.S at low or high dose, single or two shots; 5 received placebo; per-sample allocation not given. Sample collection was performed on day 63 after the first vaccine or placebo injection. The sequences come from peripheral blood, collected in a trial of Ad26.COV2.S vaccine versus placebo. The TCR was taken from a person aged 18-60 years who received the Ad26.COV2.S COVID-19 vaccine or a placebo. The rearrangement links TRBV28 to TRBJ2-7; D remains ambiguous. CDR3 in amino acids: CASSFSYEQYF. CDR3 DNA sequence: TGTGCCAGCAGTTTCTCCTACGAGCAGTACTTC. Based on the CDR3 plus reference TRBV28 and TRBJ2-7, the full variable domain is DVKVTQSSRYLVKRTGEKVFLECVQDMDHENMFWYRQDPGLGLRLIYFSYDVKMKEKGDIPEGYSVSREKKERFSLILESASTNQTSMYLCASSFSYEQYFGPGTRLTVT.